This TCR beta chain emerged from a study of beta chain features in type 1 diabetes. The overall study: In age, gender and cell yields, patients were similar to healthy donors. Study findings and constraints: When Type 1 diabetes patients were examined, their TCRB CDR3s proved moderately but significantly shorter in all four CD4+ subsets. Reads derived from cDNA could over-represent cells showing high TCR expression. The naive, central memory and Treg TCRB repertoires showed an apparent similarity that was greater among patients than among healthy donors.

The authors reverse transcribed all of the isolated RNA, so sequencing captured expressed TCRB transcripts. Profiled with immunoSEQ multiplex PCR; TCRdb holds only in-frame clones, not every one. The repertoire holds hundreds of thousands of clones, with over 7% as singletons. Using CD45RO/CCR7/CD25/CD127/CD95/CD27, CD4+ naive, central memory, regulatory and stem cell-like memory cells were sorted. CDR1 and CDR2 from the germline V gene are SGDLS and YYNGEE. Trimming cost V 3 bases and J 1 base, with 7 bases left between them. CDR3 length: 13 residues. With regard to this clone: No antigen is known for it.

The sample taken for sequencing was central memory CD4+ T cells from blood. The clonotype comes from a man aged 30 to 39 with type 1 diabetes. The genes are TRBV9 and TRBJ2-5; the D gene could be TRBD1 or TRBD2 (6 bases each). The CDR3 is CASSAGAQETQYF. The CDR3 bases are TGTGCCAGCAGCGCGGGGGCCCAAGAGACCCAGTACTTC.